This passage covers 20 T cell receptor beta chains from one sample sequenced in a study of T-cell reconstitution after alpha-beta-depleted transplantation in children. The library targeted TCRbeta and was prepared with unique molecular identifiers. TCRdb used MiXCR to reprocess the PCR reads, holding one entry per CDR3 protein. The sample holds around 270,000 distinct CDR3 sequences, over 9% seen once. The sequences come from PBMCs, collected before TCRalphabeta/CD19-depleted stem cell transplant. These receptors came from a boy under two years old with acute myeloid leukemia, due to receive a stem cell transplant.

The CDR3 region has the DNA TGTGCCAGCAGCGGTGGGGTAGGGGGCAATGGCTACACCTTC. Translation gives CASSGGVGGNGYTF. This chain joins TRBV5-5 and TRBJ1-2; 7 bases map to TRBD1. J lost 6 bases, V lost 4 bases, and 9 bases had no gene match. The CDR3 has 14 residues. Germline-derived CDR1 and CDR2 are SGHKS and YYEKEE (reference sequence).

Remarks on this clonotype: Germline and junction disagree at one end, which may indicate a read error. This chain connects TRBV3-1 to TRBJ2-1; 12 bases align to TRBD2. Germline V gives CDR1 LGHDT, CDR2 YNNKEL (reference sequence). The CDR3 extends over 18 amino acids. CDR3 residues: CASTQRPPLAGGYNEQFF. Written as DNA, the CDR3 is TGTGCCAGCACCCAAAGGCCCCCACTAGCGGGGGGATACAATGAGCAGTTCTTC.

A few counts support this clonotype. V usage is TRBV20-1 and J usage is TRBJ2-1; D gene uncertain. CDR1 DFQATT and CDR2 SNEGSKA come from the germline V gene (reference sequence). The CDR3 is 11 residues long. The V gene lost 7 bases and the J gene lost 6 bases, with 10 bases spanning the gap. CDR3 DNA: TGCAGTGTTCCTCATCGCAATGAGCAGTTCTTC. Translated, it gives CSVPHRNEQFF.

The V and J genes are TRBV3-1 and TRBJ1-4; D is unresolved. Trimming stripped 3 bases from V and 6 bases from J, with 17 bases between. Germline lookup yields CDR1 LGHDT and CDR2 YNNKEL (reference sequence). The CDR3 length is 16 residues. The CDR3 is CASSHVRESSDEKLFF. For the CDR3, the DNA is TGTGCCAGCAGCCACGTCCGGGAATCATCGGATGAAAAACTGTTTTTT. The complete variable domain, with remaining parts taken from reference TRBV3-1 and TRBJ1-4, reads DTAVSQTPKYLVTQMGNDKSIKCEQNLGHDTMYWYKQDSKKFLKIMFSYNNKELIINETVPNRFSPKSPDKAHLNLHINSLELGDSAVYFCASSHVRESSDEKLFFGSGTQLSVL.

The CDR3 protein is CASSPKSESDTQYF. CDR3 sequence (DNA): TGCGCCAGCAGCCCGAAGTCGGAGTCGGATACGCAGTATTTT. The chain joins TRBV4-3 to TRBJ2-3; D not resolved. Trimming pared 4 bases from V and 6 bases from J, leaving 14 bases between. Per the germline V gene, CDR1 is LGHNA and CDR2 is YSLEER. CDR3 length: 14 residues.

This clonotype was counted ten times or more. V and J are TRBV4-3 and TRBJ1-1; D might be TRBD1 (6 bases). Trimming took 0 bases from V and 3 from J, leaving 11 bases between them. From germline, CDR1 is LGHNA and CDR2 YSLEER. The CDR3 sequence is 15 residues long. The CDR3 region is CASSQDLTGHTEAFF. CDR3 coding DNA: TGCGCCAGCAGCCAAGATTTAACAGGGCACACTGAAGCTTTCTTT.

This clonotype came up many times. Mismatch with germline at one junction end may stem from a read error. The rearrangement uses TRBV6-6 and TRBJ1-1; D is perhaps TRBD1 (6 bases). Germline V lookup: CDR1 MNHNY, CDR2 SVGAGI (reference sequence). The CDR3 runs 13 residues. The CDR3 DNA reads as TGTGCCAGCAATTACAGGGTGGGCACTGAAGCTTTCTTT. Translation: CASNYRVGTEAFF.

This clonotype came up many times. The chain recombines TRBV20-1 with TRBJ2-3; D is perhaps TRBD1 (6 bases). This CDR3 spans 15 amino acids. The germline V gene encodes CDR1 DFQATT and CDR2 SNEGSKA (reference sequence). Deletions cut 2 bases from V and 3 bases from J, with 15 bases between. The CDR3 region has the DNA TGCAGTGCTAGAAGGACAGCTAGTTATACAGATACGCAGTATTTT. It encodes CSARRTASYTDTQYF.

This clonotype has ten or more counts. The chain is built from TRBV28 and TRBJ2-5; D gene unclear. The CDR3 is 14 amino acids. V lost 7 bases to trimming and J lost 2 bases, with 14 bases between them. The V gene's germline CDR1 is MDHEN and CDR2 SYDVKM. CDR3 nucleotide sequence: TGTGCCAGCACCCACGGAGTCTGGCAAGAGACCCAGTACTTC. This translates into CASTHGVWQETQYF.

This clonotype was seen many times. The chain couples TRBV18 to TRBJ2-1; 7 bases line up with TRBD1. There are 16 residues in the CDR3. Germline assignment: CDR1 KGHSH and CDR2 LQKENI. V dropped 4 bases and J dropped 5; count of bases not matched to a gene: 11. The CDR3 coding sequence is TGTGCCAGCTCACTCTATAGGGACAGTCCCGACAATGAGCAGTTCTTC. It yields the protein CASSLYRDSPDNEQFF. Supplemented by reference TRBV18 and TRBJ2-1, the full variable domain reads NAGVMQNPRHLVRRRGQEARLRCSPMKGHSHVYWYRQLPEEGLKFMVYLQKENIIDESGMPKERFSAEFPKEGPSILRIQQVVRGDSAAYFCASSLYRDSPDNEQFFGPGTRLTVL.

This clonotype was seen at least ten times. The chain couples TRBV9 to TRBJ2-1, with 10 positions matching TRBD2. Germline V lookup: CDR1 SGDLS, CDR2 YYNGEE. V was pared by 0 bases and J by 0 bases, with 3 bases of the junction left unmatched. There are 17 residues in the CDR3. The CDR3, as DNA: TGTGCCAGCAGCGTAGAGGAGCGGGGGGGCTCCTACAATGAGCAGTTCTTC. Protein sequence: CASSVEERGGSYNEQFF.

There are many counts of this clonotype. The chain links TRBV3-1 to TRBJ2-2; D call uncertain. Germline-derived CDR1 and CDR2 are LGHDT and YNNKEL (reference sequence). Deletions cut 0 bases from V and 8 bases from J, with 4 bases between. The CDR3 spans 12 residues. CDR3 loop: CASSQEGGELFF. The CDR3 DNA reads TGTGCCAGCAGCCAAGAAGGAGGGGAGCTGTTTTTT.

This clonotype came up once. This may be a read error: a much more frequent sequence differs by one nucleotide. The V and J genes are TRBV7-3 and TRBJ2-1, with D possibly matching TRBD2 (7 bases). Germline CDR1 SGHTA, CDR2 FQGTGA. The CDR3 length is 14 residues. The CDR3 sequence: CASSLTGGRNDQFF. CDR3 sequence (DNA): TGTGCCAGCAGCTTAACGGGGGGGCGTAATGACCAGTTCTTC.

The chain has TRBV5-5 and TRBJ1-1, with 8 bases aligning to TRBD1. V was pared by 1 base and J by 1 base, with 3 bases of the junction left unmatched. This CDR3 spans 15 amino acids. CDR1 is SGHKS, CDR2 YYEKEE, per germline (reference sequence). DNA of the CDR3: TGTGCCAGCAGCTTGTTGACAGGGGCGAACACTGAAGCTTTCTTT. Amino acids: CASSLLTGANTEAFF.

This clonotype was counted ten times or more. The rearrangement links TRBV10-3 to TRBJ2-7; 8 bases fit TRBD2. This CDR3 region has 13 residues. V was clipped by 7 bases and J by 7 bases; unmatched bases: 9. Germline assignment: CDR1 ENHRY and CDR2 SYGVKD. The CDR3 loop is CAITSGTSYEQYF. The CDR3 bases are TGTGCCATCACCTCGGGGACTAGTTATGAGCAGTACTTC.

This clonotype has just a few counts. V gene TRBV7-9 combines with J gene TRBJ2-2, with D unclear. This CDR3 is 12 amino acids long. CDR1 and CDR2 from the germline V gene are SEHNR and FQNEAQ (reference sequence). The V end lost 5 bases, the J end lost 6 bases, and 7 bases lay between the germline ends. The CDR3 is CASSRTAGELFF. The CDR3 DNA sequence: TGTGCCAGCAGCCGGACCGCCGGGGAGCTGTTTTTT.

This clonotype was counted many times. The V gene is TRBV6-2 or TRBV6-3, the J gene TRBJ2-7; the D is unclear. V lost 0 bases to trimming and J lost 4 bases, with 10 bases between them. CDR3 length: 14 amino acids. Germline loops: CDR1 MNHEY, CDR2 SVGEGT. DNA of the CDR3: TGTGCCAGCAGTTACTCAATCGTTGGATACGAGCAGTACTTC. Residues: CASSYSIVGYEQYF.

A note on this clonotype: Just one base apart from a much larger clone, this may be a read error. CDR3 in amino acids: CASSRSGGWNIQYF. CDR3 nucleotide sequence: TGTGCCAGCAGCCGAAGCGGGGGTTGGAACATTCAGTACTTC. The rearrangement joins TRBV27 to TRBJ2-4; 8 bases fit TRBD2. Germline lookup yields CDR1 MNHEY and CDR2 SMNVEV (reference sequence). J lost 7 bases, V lost 6 bases, and 8 bases had no gene match. The CDR3 has 14 amino acids.

This clonotype has ten or more counts. The rearrangement joins TRBV4-2 to TRBJ2-5; 8 nucleotides agree with TRBD2. Germline CDR1 reads LGHNA; CDR2 reads YNFKEQ. Germline trimming cut 4 bases from V and 1 base from J; bases unmatched to any gene: 5. CDR3 size: 15 residues. In DNA, the CDR3 is TGTGCCAGCAGCCGGACCCTAGCGGGCCAAGAGACCCAGTACTTC. Translation: CASSRTLAGQETQYF.

This clonotype has ten or more counts. J is TRBJ2-5 and V is TRBV24-1, with D possibly being TRBD2 (6 bases). From germline, CDR1 is KGHDR and CDR2 SFDVKD. This CDR3 has 14 residues. Trimming left V 3 bases short and J 5 bases short, with 12 bases between. CDR3 protein: CATSDNIRGETQYF. The CDR3 bases are TGTGCCACCAGTGATAATATCCGGGGGGAGACCCAGTACTTC.